These 2 T cell receptor beta chains came from one sample sequenced in a study of T cells in Graves' hyperthyroidism and ophthalmopathy. There were TCR beta CDR3 regions amplified from RNA transcripts. A set of HTBI primers served as the primers for a first-round RT-PCR of the TCR CDR3. TCRdb used MiXCR to reprocess the multiplex PCR reads, holding one entry per CDR3 protein. The sample carries 250,000 to 350,000 distinct CDR3 sequences, 20% to 25% recorded once. The sample taken for sequencing was blood. These receptors were taken from a man aged 30-40 years with Graves' ophthalmopathy.

This chain links TRBV28 with TRBJ2-5; TRBD1 aligns across 7 bases. The length of the CDR3 is 15 residues. With 6 bases clipped from V and 5 bases from J, the junction kept 12 bases outside the gene matches. Per the germline V gene, CDR1 is MDHEN and CDR2 is SYDVKM. CDR3 amino acids: CASSPGDSFYETQYF. The CDR3 nucleotides read TGTGCCAGCAGCCCCGGGGACAGCTTCTATGAGACCCAGTACTTC.

This clonotype was counted between two and nine times. V and J are TRBV14 and TRBJ2-3; 9 positions agree with TRBD2. The CDR3 has 18 amino acids. V dropped 1 base and J dropped 0; count of bases not matched to a gene: 8. CDR1 is SGHDN and CDR2 is FVKESK in the germline V gene. This CDR3 is CASSQVGASGTSTDTQYF. The CDR3 nucleotides read TGTGCCAGCAGCCAAGTGGGGGCTAGCGGGACTAGCACAGATACGCAGTATTTT.